This T cell receptor (beta chain) was identified during a study of T cells in Graves' hyperthyroidism and ophthalmopathy. Whole-study findings and limits: Classification by a 13 V-J model distinguished ophthalmopathy from stable hyperthyroidism. Blood shared most expanded thyroid clonotypes above 0.001.

TCR beta CDR3 regions were amplified from RNA transcripts. Using the HTBI primer set, a first-round RT-PCR was run on the TCR CDR3. MiXCR, applied by TCRdb to the multiplex PCR reads, yields one record per CDR3 protein. The table lists 640,000 or so distinct CDR3 sequences, 14% to 15% of them singletons. This clonotype appeared many times. What it recognizes is unknown. The CDR3 loop spans 15 amino acids. V lost 7 bases, J lost 3 bases, and 10 bases stayed unmatched. Per the germline V gene, CDR1 is SEHNR and CDR2 is FQNEAQ (reference sequence). V gene TRBV7-9 combines with J gene TRBJ2-7; the match to TRBD1 covers 9 bases. The clonotype comes from a woman aged 35 to 49 with Graves' ophthalmopathy. The sequenced sample consisted of blood. The chain's CDR3 is CASTGDGDRVYEQYF. The CDR3 DNA follows: TGTGCCAGCACCGGTGACGGGGACAGGGTCTACGAGCAGTACTTC.